The present entry profiles one TCR beta chain with its context. Authors' methods: How many nucleated cells were present was estimated from reference gene primer amplification. The data were produced by immunoSEQ multiplex PCR, yet TCRdb's version contains in-frame clones alone and is incomplete. The V and J calls and the clone size are those of that table, but D and trimming were determined from the DNA. This table has around 150,000 clones, roughly 80% appearing once. This sample was included in a study of blood T cell repertoires in COVID-19. This receptor was identified in an older man with acute or convalescent COVID-19. The specimen sequenced was peripheral blood.

CDR3: CASSRSGGINEQFF. DNA for the CDR3: TGTGCCAGCAGTCGTAGCGGAGGGATTAATGAGCAGTTCTTC. The chain carries TRBV6-4 and TRBJ2-1; weak D call: TRBD2 (6 bases). The germline gives CDR1 MRHNA, CDR2 SNTAGT. The CDR3 covers 14 residues. Trimming removed 5 bases from V and 7 bases from J, with 15 bases in between.